The 12 T cell receptor beta chains below all came from one sample that was sequenced in a study of blood T cell repertoires in COVID-19. TCRdb's table, derived via immunoSEQ multiplex PCR, lists solely in-frame clones and lacks some. This table has roughly 130,000 clones, approximately 87% appearing once. Sequenced material: peripheral blood. The source of these receptors is a woman aged 55-70 years with acute or convalescent COVID-19.

The V gene is TRBV10-3, the J gene TRBJ1-4; a possible D gene is TRBD1 (5 bases). This CDR3 has 13 amino acids. The germline V gene has CDR1 ENHRY and CDR2 SYGVKD. Trimming cost V 8 bases and J 8 bases, with 15 bases left between them. CDR3 DNA: TGTGCCATCGGTGCGGGGGATCGGGAAAAACTGTTTTTT. Amino acids: CAIGAGDREKLFF.

This clone was counted only a few times. The genes are TRBV5-1 and TRBJ2-1; D perhaps matches TRBD2 (6 bases). The CDR3 has 15 amino acids. The germline V gene has CDR1 SGHRS and CDR2 YFSETQ. V lost 0 bases, J lost 7 bases, and 14 bases lay in between. CDR3 residues: CASSLGGSRENEQFF. The CDR3 nucleotides read TGCGCCAGCAGCTTGGGTGGATCCCGGGAGAATGAGCAGTTCTTC.

V and J are TRBV6-1 and TRBJ1-1; 7 nucleotides align to TRBD1. Germline CDR1 and CDR2: MNHNS and SASEGT. The junction had 9 bases not matched to a gene; V was cut back by 2 bases and J by 3 bases. CDR3 length equals 16 residues. The CDR3 DNA sequence: TGTGCCAGCAGTGAAAGACAGGGTACGGGCTACACTGAAGCTTTCTTT. It encodes CASSERQGTGYTEAFF.

This clone was seen just once. This chain links TRBV5-4 with TRBJ2-2; 11 bases are a match to TRBD2. The CDR3 has 18 residues. Germline lookup yields CDR1 SGHNT and CDR2 YYREEE (reference sequence). V lost 1 base to trimming and J lost 3 bases; unmatched junction nucleotides: 8. CDR3 amino acids: CASSLPLTSGSDTGELFF. DNA of the CDR3: TGTGCCAGCAGCTTGCCTCTAACTAGCGGGAGTGACACCGGGGAGCTGTTTTTT.

The chain's CDR3 is CASGPEAENIQYF. The CDR3 nucleotides read TGTGCCAGTGGACCGGAGGCCGAAAACATTCAGTACTTC. The chain couples TRBV19 to TRBJ2-4; weak D call: TRBD2 (5 bases). Trimming cost V 8 bases and J 5 bases, with 13 bases left between them. CDR3 length: 13 residues. CDR1 and CDR2 from the germline V gene are LNHDA and SQIVND (reference sequence).

As regards this clone: A junction boundary mismatches the germline segment, possibly from a read error. The genes are TRBV2 and TRBJ1-5; 8 positions match TRBD1. Germline CDR1 and CDR2: SNHLY and FYNNEI. This CDR3 comprises 15 residues. The CDR3, as DNA: TGTGCCAGCAGTTCCCAAGGACAGGGTAGTCAGTCCCAGCATTTT. Translated: CASSSQGQGSQSQHF.

V is TRBV19 and J is TRBJ1-2, with 7 bases identical to TRBD1. This CDR3 region has 13 residues. The germline V gene encodes CDR1 LNHDA and CDR2 SQIVND (reference sequence). Trimming removed 10 bases from V and 4 bases from J; junction bases left unmatched: 9. CDR3 sequence: CAIQTGNGYGYTF. The DNA for the CDR3 is TGTGCCATCCAGACAGGGAACGGCTATGGCTACACCTTC.

The chain carries TRBV5-4 and TRBJ2-3, with 7 bases lining up with TRBD2. Trimming at V came to 0 bases and at J to 6 bases, leaving 1 base not matched to a gene. From germline, CDR1 is SGHNT and CDR2 YYREEE (reference sequence). CDR3 length: 13 amino acids. DNA of the CDR3: TGTGCCAGCAGCTTGGTGCGGGAGGATACGCAGTATTTT. Its protein is CASSLVREDTQYF. Looking up the rest from reference TRBV5-4 and TRBJ2-3 gives the full variable domain: ETGVTQSPTHLIKTRGQQVTLRCSSQSGHNTVSWYQQALGQGPQFIFQYYREEENGRGNFPPRFSGLQFPNYSSELNVNALELDDSALYLCASSLVREDTQYFGPGTRLTVL.

The J gene is TRBJ2-3, the V gene TRBV9, with D maybe TRBD2 (7 bases). Per the germline V gene, CDR1 is SGDLS and CDR2 is YYNGEE. The CDR3 runs 14 residues. Trimming cost V 3 bases and J 6 bases, with 14 bases left between them. The CDR3, as DNA: TGTGCCAGCAGCGCCAAGGGGGGGAGTGATACGCAGTATTTT. Translating gives CASSAKGGSDTQYF.

This clone was found a few times. The genes are TRBV6-5 and TRBJ2-5, with 10 positions matching TRBD2. CDR1 is MNHEY and CDR2 is SVGAGI in the germline V gene. V lost 8 bases and J lost 4; bases outside the gene matches: 4. CDR3 length equals 13 residues. CDR3 protein: CASGLAGAETQYF. The CDR3 coding sequence is TGTGCCAGCGGGCTAGCGGGAGCAGAGACCCAGTACTTC.

The rearrangement uses TRBV29-1 and TRBJ2-1; tentatively, D is TRBD2 (5 bases). Trimming left V 3 bases short and J 6 bases short, with 9 bases between. Germline V lookup: CDR1 SQVTM, CDR2 ANQGSEA. The CDR3 length is 12 residues. The CDR3 spells CSVERVGNEQFF. The CDR3 DNA follows: TGCAGCGTTGAGCGGGTCGGCAATGAGCAGTTCTTC.

The V and J genes are TRBV2 and TRBJ2-1, with 10 bases aligning to TRBD1. V was pared by 7 bases and J by 4 bases, with 1 base of the junction left unmatched. The germline V gene encodes CDR1 SNHLY and CDR2 FYNNEI. The CDR3 is made up of 13 amino acids. In DNA, the CDR3 is TGTGCCAGCAAGGGACAGGGGTACAATGAGCAGTTCTTC. Its translation: CASKGQGYNEQFF.